The 22 T cell receptor beta chains reported below all come from one sample, sequenced in a study of cytomegalovirus exposure and HLA in healthy donors. The PCR contained 60 Vbeta and 13 Jbeta primers. Clones were read by immunoSEQ multiplex PCR, and TCRdb kept only the in-frame ones, dropping some. The table lists roughly 190,000 clones, 77% of them singletons. Sequencing was carried out using PBMCs. These receptors all come from a female donor in good health and CMV-seronegative.

V and J are TRBV6-4 and TRBJ2-3; D gene ambiguous. The CDR3 sequence is 14 residues long. Trimming took off 2 bases at V and 2 bases at J, with 8 bases between the two ends. The germline CDR1 and CDR2 sequences are MRHNA and SNTAGT. CDR3 protein: CASSDGSATDTQYF. The CDR3 bases are TGTGCCAGCAGTGACGGCTCTGCCACAGATACGCAGTATTTT.

The rearrangement links TRBV28 to TRBJ1-1; possible D gene TRBD1, 6 bases. Germline-derived CDR1 and CDR2 are MDHEN and SYDVKM. V was clipped by 9 bases and J by 0 bases, with 11 bases between them. The length of the CDR3 is 13 residues. The CDR3 protein is CASLGQMNTEAFF. CDR3 coding DNA: TGTGCCAGTCTAGGACAGATGAACACTGAAGCTTTCTTT.

The CDR3: CASGPRQGSFDYGYTF. The DNA for the CDR3 is TGTGCCAGCGGCCCGCGGCAGGGTTCTTTCGACTATGGCTACACCTTC. V gene TRBV9 combines with J gene TRBJ1-2; the D gene is possibly TRBD1 (5 bases). This CDR3 has 16 amino acids. V dropped 7 bases and J dropped 3 bases, with 22 bases sitting between them. Germline values: CDR1 SGDLS, CDR2 YYNGEE.

The chain employs TRBV18 and TRBJ1-1; TRBD1 matches at 7 bases. V lost 2 bases, J lost 4 bases, and 7 bases stayed unmatched. This CDR3 has 15 residues. The germline CDR1 and CDR2 sequences are KGHSH and LQKENI. The CDR3 spells CASSPDAGGSTEAFF. DNA for the CDR3: TGTGCCAGCTCACCAGATGCAGGGGGATCCACTGAAGCTTTCTTT.

This chain connects TRBV5-6 to TRBJ1-5, with TRBD1 as a possible D gene (5 bases). In germline, CDR1 is SGHDT, CDR2 YYEEEE. The CDR3 is 17 amino acids. The germline V and J ends were trimmed by 2 bases and 3 bases, with 18 bases remaining between them. This CDR3 reads CASSFMKGPGINQPQHF. The CDR3 region has the DNA TGTGCCAGCAGCTTCATGAAGGGGCCAGGGATCAATCAGCCCCAGCATTTT.

V gene TRBV7-9 combines with J gene TRBJ2-3, with TRBD2 identical over 14 bases. The V gene's germline CDR1 is SEHNR and CDR2 FQNEAQ (reference sequence). V was clipped by 6 bases and J by 2 bases; unmatched bases: 7. This CDR3 is built from 17 residues. CDR3 coding DNA: TGTGCCAGCAGTCCCGGGACTAGCGGGGGCTCCACAGATACGCAGTATTTT. Translated: CASSPGTSGGSTDTQYF. The variable domain in full, with the rest retrieved from reference TRBV7-9 and TRBJ2-3, is DTGVSQNPRHKITKRGQNVTFRCDPISEHNRLYWYRQTLGQGPEFLTYFQNEAQLEKSRLLSDRFSAERPKGSFSTLEIQRTEQGDSAMYLCASSPGTSGGSTDTQYFGPGTRLTVL.

This clone was found once. The gene calls are TRBV11-2 and TRBJ2-7, with 8 bases that match TRBD2. In germline, CDR1 is SGHAT, CDR2 FQNNGV. The V gene end was trimmed by 6 bases and the J gene end by 4 bases; junction bases not matched to a gene: 2. The CDR3 length is 12 residues. CDR3 nucleotides: TGTGCCAGCAGGGGACTAGTGTACGAGCAGTACTTC. It yields the protein CASRGLVYEQYF.

The gene calls are TRBV6-5 and TRBJ1-6; D ambiguous. Germline CDR1 is MNHEY and CDR2 is SVGAGI. V was clipped by 8 bases and J by 7 bases, with 12 bases between them. The CDR3 runs to 13 residues. The CDR3 protein is CASRGSMNSPLHF. The CDR3 nucleotides read TGTGCCAGCCGCGGGTCCATGAATTCACCCCTCCACTTT.

The chain uses TRBV7-8 and TRBJ1-4; possible D gene TRBD1, 5 bases. V dropped 4 bases and J dropped 4 bases, with 16 bases sitting between them. This CDR3 has 16 amino acids. CDR1 SGHVS and CDR2 FQNEAQ come from the germline V gene. In DNA form, the CDR3 reads TGTGCCAGCAGCTCACAGGCTAATATCTTTAATGAAAAACTGTTTTTT. This gives the protein CASSSQANIFNEKLFF.

The CDR3 loop is CASSYLAAYEQYF. DNA for the CDR3: TGTGCCAGCAGTTACCTAGCAGCTTACGAGCAGTACTTC. J is TRBJ2-7 and V is TRBV6-6, with D possibly TRBD2 on 5 matching bases. V dropped 2 bases and J dropped 4 bases, with 9 bases sitting between them. The CDR3 has 13 residues. Per the germline V gene, CDR1 is MNHNY and CDR2 is SVGAGI (reference sequence).

The chain uses TRBV7-9 and TRBJ1-5, with TRBD1 as a possible D gene (5 bases). The ends were cut back, 3 bases at V and 6 bases at J, with 12 bases in the middle. Germline-derived CDR1 and CDR2 are SEHNR and FQNEAQ (reference sequence). The CDR3 runs 14 residues. CDR3 in DNA: TGTGCCAGCAGCTTTGCAGGGTCGGGTCAGCCCCAGCATTTT. Its translation: CASSFAGSGQPQHF. Full variable domain (outside the CDR3, taken from reference TRBV7-9 and TRBJ1-5): DTGVSQNPRHKITKRGQNVTFRCDPISEHNRLYWYRQTLGQGPEFLTYFQNEAQLEKSRLLSDRFSAERPKGSFSTLEIQRTEQGDSAMYLCASSFAGSGQPQHFGDGTRLSIL.

For the CDR3, the DNA is TGTGCCAGCAGTAGCGGGGGGGGCACAGATACGCAGTATTTT. This sequence encodes CASSSGGGTDTQYF. The chain is built from TRBV6-6 and TRBJ2-3; 10 nucleotides align to TRBD2. The germline V gene has CDR1 MNHNY and CDR2 SVGAGI (reference sequence). The CDR3 is made up of 14 amino acids. Trimming removed 5 bases from V and 1 base from J; junction bases left unmatched: 0.

The rearrangement joins TRBV9 to TRBJ2-7; 8 nucleotides agree with TRBD2. The germline CDR1 and CDR2 sequences are SGDLS and YYNGEE. The CDR3 runs to 15 residues. The V and J ends lost 1 base and 4 bases, in that order; junction bases with no gene match: 7. The CDR3 reads CASSVYSGAGYEQYF. The CDR3 coding sequence is TGTGCCAGCAGCGTATATAGCGGGGCGGGATACGAGCAGTACTTC.

V is TRBV7-9 and J is TRBJ2-3; D may be TRBD2 (5 bases). Per the germline V gene, CDR1 is SEHNR and CDR2 is FQNEAQ (reference sequence). The V end lost 6 bases, the J end lost 1 base, and 11 bases lay between the germline ends. This CDR3 is 14 amino acids long. For the CDR3, the DNA is TGTGCCAGCAGTTCCTGGACTCGCACAGATACGCAGTATTTT. Translation: CASSSWTRTDTQYF.

In its sample, this clone was seen a few times. This chain's CDR3 is CASSPPIGEMIQETQYF. The CDR3 nucleotides are TGTGCCAGCAGCCCCCCTATTGGGGAGATGATCCAAGAGACCCAGTACTTC. This rearrangement joins TRBV9 to TRBJ2-5; D is possibly TRBD2 (5 bases). Per the germline V gene, CDR1 is SGDLS and CDR2 is YYNGEE. Trimming shortened V by 4 bases and J by 1 base, and 20 bases separated the two germline ends. CDR3 length: 17 amino acids.

J is TRBJ1-2 and V is TRBV6-5, with D possibly TRBD1 on 5 matching bases. V was trimmed by 4 bases and J by 3 bases, leaving 12 bases between them. The CDR3 extends over 14 amino acids. From germline, CDR1 is MNHEY and CDR2 SVGAGI. The chain's CDR3 is CASSSQGLDYGYTF. The CDR3 DNA is TGTGCCAGCAGTTCCCAGGGATTGGACTATGGCTACACCTTC.

The rearrangement joins TRBV4-3 to TRBJ2-1, with 7 bases fitting TRBD1. The CDR3 spans 15 residues. The V and J ends lost 4 bases and 2 bases, in that order; junction bases with no gene match: 5. CDR1 and CDR2 from the germline V gene are LGHNA and YSLEER. The CDR3 spells CASSLDRETYNEQFF. The CDR3 coding sequence is TGCGCCAGCAGCCTTGACAGGGAGACCTACAATGAGCAGTTCTTC.

V and J are TRBV13 and TRBJ2-5, with D unresolved. Germline V lookup: CDR1 PRHDT, CDR2 FYEKMQ (reference sequence). V lost 1 base to trimming and J lost 4 bases, with 13 bases between them. The CDR3 extends over 15 amino acids. CDR3 loop: CASSLATVIGETQYF. The CDR3, as DNA: TGTGCCAGCAGCTTAGCTACAGTGATCGGAGAGACCCAGTACTTC.

The chain is built from TRBV30 and TRBJ2-7, with D perhaps matching TRBD2 (5 bases). This CDR3 is 17 amino acids long. V was pared by 3 bases and J by 2 bases, with 23 bases between. The V gene's germline CDR1 is GTSNPN and CDR2 SVGIG (reference sequence). The CDR3 DNA reads TGTGCCTGGAGCGTTAAGGCCCCGGGAAGGGAGCCCTACGAGCAGTACTTC. As protein: CAWSVKAPGREPYEQYF.

V and J are TRBV6-1 and TRBJ1-1; 9 bases align to TRBD1. The germline V gene has CDR1 MNHNS and CDR2 SASEGT. Trimming at V came to 4 bases and at J to 0 bases, leaving 3 bases not matched to a gene. The CDR3 runs to 15 residues. CDR3 sequence: CASSGDRVMNTEAFF. The CDR3 DNA reads as TGTGCCAGCAGTGGGGACAGGGTAATGAACACTGAAGCTTTCTTT.

The chain joins TRBV9 to TRBJ1-2, with D unresolved. Germline-derived CDR1 and CDR2 are SGDLS and YYNGEE. The CDR3 is 14 residues long. V was trimmed by 0 bases and J by 6 bases, leaving 12 bases between them. For the CDR3, the DNA is TGTGCCAGCAGCGTAGTTACCGGGAGTCATGGCTACACCTTC. Translating gives CASSVVTGSHGYTF.

This chain connects TRBV5-1 to TRBJ2-7; TRBD2 matches 7 bases. V shed 4 bases and J 2 bases; nucleotides not matched to a gene: 9. CDR1 SGHRS and CDR2 YFSETQ come from the germline V gene. This CDR3 is 15 amino acids long. The CDR3 loop is CASSLDPSGTYEQYF. The CDR3, as DNA: TGCGCCAGCAGCCTGGATCCTAGCGGTACCTACGAGCAGTACTTC.